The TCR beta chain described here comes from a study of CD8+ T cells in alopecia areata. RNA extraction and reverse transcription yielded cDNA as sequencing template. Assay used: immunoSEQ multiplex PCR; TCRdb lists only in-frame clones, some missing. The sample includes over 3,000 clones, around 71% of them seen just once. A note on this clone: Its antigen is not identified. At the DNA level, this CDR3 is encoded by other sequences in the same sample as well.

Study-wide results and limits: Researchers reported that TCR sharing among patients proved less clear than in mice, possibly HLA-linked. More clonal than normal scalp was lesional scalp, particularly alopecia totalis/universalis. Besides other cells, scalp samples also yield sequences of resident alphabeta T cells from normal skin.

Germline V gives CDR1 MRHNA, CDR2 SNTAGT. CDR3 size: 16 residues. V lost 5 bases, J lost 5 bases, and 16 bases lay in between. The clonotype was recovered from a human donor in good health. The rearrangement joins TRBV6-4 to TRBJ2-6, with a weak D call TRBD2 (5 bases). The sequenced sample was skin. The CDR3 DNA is TGTGCCAGCAGTCCAGAAAGGGAGCTCTGGGCCAACGTCCTGACTTTC. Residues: CASSPERELWANVLTF.